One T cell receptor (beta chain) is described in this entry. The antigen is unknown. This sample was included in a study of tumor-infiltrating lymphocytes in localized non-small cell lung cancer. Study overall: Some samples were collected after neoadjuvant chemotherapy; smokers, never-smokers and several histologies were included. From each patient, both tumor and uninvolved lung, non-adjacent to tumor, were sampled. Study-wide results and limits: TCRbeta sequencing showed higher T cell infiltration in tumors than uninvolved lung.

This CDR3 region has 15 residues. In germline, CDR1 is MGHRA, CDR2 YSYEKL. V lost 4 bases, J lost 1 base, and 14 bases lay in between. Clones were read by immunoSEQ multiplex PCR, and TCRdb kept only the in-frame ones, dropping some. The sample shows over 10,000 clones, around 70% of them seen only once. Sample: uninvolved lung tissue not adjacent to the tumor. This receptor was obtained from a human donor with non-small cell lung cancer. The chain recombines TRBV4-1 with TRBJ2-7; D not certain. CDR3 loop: CASSPTPPISYEQYF. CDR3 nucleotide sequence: TGCGCCAGCAGCCCCACTCCGCCGATTTCCTACGAGCAGTACTTC.